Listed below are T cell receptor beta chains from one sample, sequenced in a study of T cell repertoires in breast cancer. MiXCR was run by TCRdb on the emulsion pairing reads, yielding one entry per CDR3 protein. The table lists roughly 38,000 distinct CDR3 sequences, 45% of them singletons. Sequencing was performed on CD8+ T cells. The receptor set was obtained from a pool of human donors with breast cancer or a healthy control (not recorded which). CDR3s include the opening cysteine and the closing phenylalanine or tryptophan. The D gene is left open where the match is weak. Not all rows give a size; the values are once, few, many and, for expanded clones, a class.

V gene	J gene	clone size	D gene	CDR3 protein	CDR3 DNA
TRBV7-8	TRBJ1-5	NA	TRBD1	CASSRGWGQGIHPQHF	TGTGCCAGCAGCCGAGGCTGGGGACAGGGGATTCATCCCCAGCATTTT
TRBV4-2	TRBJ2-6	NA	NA	CASSQGHSGANVLTF	TGTGCCAGCAGCCAAGGACATTCTGGGGCCAACGTCCTGACTTTC
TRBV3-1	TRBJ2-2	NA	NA	CASSQVHRAPGELFF	TGTGCCAGCAGCCAAGTACACAGGGCACCCGGGGAGCTGTTTTTT
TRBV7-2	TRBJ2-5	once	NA	CASSPPVGTQYF	TGTGCCAGCAGCCCACCGGTGGGGACCCAGTACTTC
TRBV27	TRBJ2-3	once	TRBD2	CASSFGTSGRNTDTQYF	TGTGCCAGCAGTTTTGGGACTAGCGGGAGAAACACAGATACGCAGTATTTT
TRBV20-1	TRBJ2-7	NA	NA	CSASGTGRADYEQYF	TGCAGTGCTAGTGGTACGGGGCGGGCCGACTACGAGCAGTACTTC
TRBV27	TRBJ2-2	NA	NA	CASTGNTGELLF	TGTGCCAGCACCGGAAACACCGGGGAGCTGCTTTTT
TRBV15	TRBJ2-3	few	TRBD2	CATSSLAGATDTQYF	TGTGCCACCAGCAGCCTAGCGGGGGCCACAGATACGCAGTATTTT
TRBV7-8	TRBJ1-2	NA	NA	CASSPAGDGYTF	TGTGCCAGCAGCCCGGCCGGGGATGGCTACACCTTC
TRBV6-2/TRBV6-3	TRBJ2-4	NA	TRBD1	CASSYSKGQKNIQYF	TGTGCCAGCAGTTACTCGAAGGGACAGAAAAACATTCAGTACTTC
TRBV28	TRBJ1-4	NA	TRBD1	CASSIRQGATEKLFF	TGTGCCAGCAGTATCAGACAGGGGGCGACTGAAAAACTGTTTTTT
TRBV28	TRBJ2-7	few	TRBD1	CASNRDRAYEQYF	TGTGCCAGCAACCGGGACAGAGCCTACGAGCAGTACTTC
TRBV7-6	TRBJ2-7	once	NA	CASSLVYRTTEQYF	TGTGCCAGCAGCTTAGTCTACAGAACCACCGAGCAGTACTTC
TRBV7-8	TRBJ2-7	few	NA	CASSPRAYEQYF	TGTGCCAGCAGCCCCAGAGCGTACGAGCAGTACTTC
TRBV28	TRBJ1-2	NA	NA	CASSYNRGLGGYTF	TGTGCCAGCAGCTACAACCGAGGGCTGGGCGGCTACACCTTC
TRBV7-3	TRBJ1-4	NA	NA	CASSKTGSANEKLFF	TGTGCCAGCAGCAAAACAGGGTCGGCTAATGAAAAACTGTTTTTT
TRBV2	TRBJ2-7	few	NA	CASSPNDLTYEQYF	TGTGCCAGCAGTCCGAACGACTTAACCTACGAGCAGTACTTC
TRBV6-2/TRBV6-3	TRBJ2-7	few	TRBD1	CASSYSDRGSFEQYF	TGTGCCAGCAGTTACTCCGACAGGGGGTCTTTCGAGCAGTACTTC
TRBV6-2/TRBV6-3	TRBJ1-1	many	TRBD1	CASRGRGHYTEAFF	TGTGCCAGCAGAGGGAGGGGGCATTACACTGAAGCTTTCTTT
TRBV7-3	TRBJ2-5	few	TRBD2	CASSLMARGQETQYF	TGTGCCAGCAGCTTAATGGCGCGGGGGCAAGAGACCCAGTACTTC
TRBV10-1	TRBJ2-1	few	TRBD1	CASSEGGYLNNEQFF	TGCGCCAGCAGTGAAGGGGGCTACCTCAACAATGAGCAGTTCTTC
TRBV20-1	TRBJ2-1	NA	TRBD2	CSAPPLAGGPKVEQFF	TGCAGTGCCCCGCCCTTGGCGGGAGGGCCGAAAGTTGAGCAGTTCTTC
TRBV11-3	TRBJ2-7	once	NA	CASSLESGGEQYF	TGTGCCAGCAGCTTAGAATCCGGAGGTGAGCAGTACTTC
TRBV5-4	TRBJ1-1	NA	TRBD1	CASSFTGQGANTEAFF	TGTGCCAGCAGCTTCACGGGACAGGGGGCTAACACTGAAGCTTTCTTT